These 27 T cell receptor beta chains were all obtained from the same sample, sequenced in a study of T cell responses to AZD1222 COVID-19 vaccine. Repertoires were generated with immunoSEQ multiplex PCR, while TCRdb's copy carries only in-frame clones and drops some. The sample includes just under 55,000 clones, around 90% of them seen just once. The source was peripheral blood, collected on day 0 of AZD1222 vaccination. Receptors were obtained from an adult in good health.

The chain recombines TRBV5-1 with TRBJ2-1; unclear D gene. Germline loops: CDR1 SGHRS, CDR2 YFSETQ. Trimming shortened V by 4 bases and J by 8 bases, and 10 bases separated the two germline ends. The CDR3 spans 12 residues. In DNA form, the CDR3 reads TGCGCCAGCAGCCGGAGTGGGTATGAGCAGTTCTTC. Translating gives CASSRSGYEQFF.

V is TRBV18 and J is TRBJ2-3; TRBD2 agrees at 8 bases. The length of the CDR3 is 19 residues. J was trimmed by 2 bases and V by 3 bases; bases with no gene match: 16. CDR1 is KGHSH, CDR2 LQKENI, per germline. The CDR3 reads CASSPLPPSGGFTTDTQYF. The CDR3 DNA sequence: TGTGCCAGCTCACCCCTCCCCCCGTCGGGAGGGTTTACCACAGATACGCAGTATTTT.

This clone was observed a single time. The J gene is TRBJ1-4, the V gene TRBV19; D ambiguous. V lost 3 bases and J 0 bases, leaving 5 bases between the germline ends. The V gene's germline CDR1 is LNHDA and CDR2 SQIVND (reference sequence). The CDR3 consists of 14 residues. The CDR3 loop is CASSIAATNEKLFF. Here the CDR3 DNA reads TGTGCCAGTAGTATTGCTGCAACTAATGAAAAACTGTTTTTT.

The chain carries TRBV19 and TRBJ1-6; D is uncertain. CDR1 and CDR2 from the germline V gene are LNHDA and SQIVND (reference sequence). The length of the CDR3 is 13 residues. V was cut by 5 bases and J by 7 bases, with 9 bases left in between. The CDR3 protein is CASSPSLNSPLHF. CDR3 bases: TGTGCCAGTAGTCCATCCCTCAATTCACCCCTCCACTTT.

The J gene is TRBJ1-5, the V gene TRBV28; perhaps TRBD1 as D (6 bases). Trimming pared 8 bases from V and 2 bases from J, leaving 10 bases between. Germline V gene sequence: CDR1 MDHEN, CDR2 SYDVKM. There are 13 residues in the CDR3. CDR3: CASQNRGNQPQHF. The CDR3 DNA is TGTGCCAGCCAAAACAGGGGCAATCAGCCCCAGCATTTT.

This clone was counted a single time. The chain employs TRBV5-5 and TRBJ1-1; no clear D gene. Per the germline V gene, CDR1 is SGHKS and CDR2 is YYEKEE (reference sequence). Trimming shortened V by 3 bases and J by 12 bases, and 12 bases separated the two germline ends. The CDR3 totals 11 residues. The CDR3 reads CASSSLDRTFF. The CDR3 DNA is TGTGCCAGCAGCTCCCTGGACCGGACTTTCTTT.

The CDR3 spells CASSYRGSYEQYF. The CDR3 DNA reads TGTGCCAGCAGCTACAGGGGGAGCTACGAGCAGTACTTC. V is TRBV3-1 (or the pseudogene TRBV3-2) and J is TRBJ2-7, with 8 nucleotides matching TRBD1. Germline V CDR1 and CDR2: LGHDT, YNNKEL (reference sequence). CDR3 size: 13 residues. Trimming cost V 5 bases and J 3 bases; bases outside gene matches: 3.

DNA for the CDR3: TGTGCCAGCAGTTTAGGGACGCTTCTCGCGGGGGAGCTGTTTTTT. This translates into CASSLGTLLAGELFF. The chain recombines TRBV28 with TRBJ2-2; perhaps D is TRBD1 or TRBD2 (5 bases each). V was trimmed by 2 bases and J by 8 bases, leaving 15 bases between them. The germline CDR1 and CDR2 sequences are MDHEN and SYDVKM. The CDR3 totals 15 residues.

This chain uses TRBV18 with TRBJ2-7, with 8 bases that match TRBD1. The V and J ends lost 5 bases and 2 bases, in that order; junction bases with no gene match: 8. The CDR3 loop spans 15 amino acids. Germline CDR1 reads KGHSH; CDR2 reads LQKENI. DNA of the CDR3: TGTGCCAGCTCAAGCTACGGACAGGGCACCTACGAGCAGTACTTC. It yields the protein CASSSYGQGTYEQYF. Looking up the rest from reference TRBV18 and TRBJ2-7 gives the full variable domain: NAGVMQNPRHLVRRRGQEARLRCSPMKGHSHVYWYRQLPEEGLKFMVYLQKENIIDESGMPKERFSAEFPKEGPSILRIQQVVRGDSAAYFCASSSYGQGTYEQYFGPGTRLTVT.

The chain carries TRBV9 and TRBJ1-6; D not resolved. The germline V and J ends were trimmed by 2 bases and 8 bases, with 14 bases remaining between them. This CDR3 has 15 residues. CDR1 is SGDLS, CDR2 YYNGEE, per germline. For the CDR3, the DNA is TGTGCCAGCAGCGTTACTGGGATGCTGGATTCACCCCTCCACTTT. Translating it yields CASSVTGMLDSPLHF.

Only a few counts were recorded for this clone. V and J are TRBV19 and TRBJ2-1, with D possibly TRBD2 on 5 matching bases. Germline V gene sequence: CDR1 LNHDA, CDR2 SQIVND (reference sequence). V was shortened by 5 bases and J by 8 bases, with 16 bases between the two germline ends. This CDR3 comprises 14 residues. CDR3 loop: CASSEGIPNDEQFF. Written as DNA, the CDR3 is TGTGCCAGTAGTGAGGGCATACCCAACGATGAGCAGTTCTTC.

The CDR3 is CATSRDLAVTNGYTF. CDR3 sequence (DNA): TGTGCCACCAGCAGAGATCTTGCAGTAACGAATGGCTACACCTTC. This chain joins TRBV15 and TRBJ1-2; D gene ambiguous. Germline-derived CDR1 and CDR2 are LNHNV and YYDKDF (reference sequence). Trimming took 0 bases from V and 6 from J, leaving 14 bases between them. The CDR3 contains 15 residues.

DNA of the CDR3: TGTGCCAGCAGTTTACCGGCACCACCGTACGAGCAGTACTTC. It translates to CASSLPAPPYEQYF. J is TRBJ2-7 and V is TRBV28; D uncertain. Germline values: CDR1 MDHEN, CDR2 SYDVKM. V was trimmed by 2 bases and J by 4 bases, leaving 12 bases between them. The CDR3 is 14 residues long.

The CDR3 protein is CASSPTDSNYGYTF. CDR3 coding DNA: TGCGCCAGCAGCCCGACAGACAGTAACTATGGCTACACCTTC. V gene TRBV5-1 combines with J gene TRBJ1-2; maybe TRBD1 (5 bases). CDR3 length equals 14 residues. Trimming pared 4 bases from V and 1 base from J, leaving 11 bases between. Per germline, CDR1 SGHRS and CDR2 YFSETQ.

The chain employs TRBV9 and TRBJ1-5, with TRBD1 as a possible D gene (5 bases). Trimming stripped 4 bases from V and 5 bases from J, with 13 bases between. The germline gives CDR1 SGDLS, CDR2 YYNGEE. The CDR3 length is 14 residues. CDR3 sequence: CASSLSWGDQPQHF. The CDR3 DNA follows: TGTGCCAGCAGCCTATCTTGGGGGGATCAGCCCCAGCATTTT. Full variable domain (rest looked up from reference TRBV9 and TRBJ1-5): DSGVTQTPKHLITATGQRVTLRCSPRSGDLSVYWYQQSLDQGLQFLIQYYNGEERAKGNILERFSAQQFPDLHSELNLSSLELGDSALYFCASSLSWGDQPQHFGDGTRLSIL.

This clone was seen a single time. This chain connects TRBV7-8 to TRBJ2-1; D call uncertain. Germline V gives CDR1 SGHVS, CDR2 FQNEAQ. The V gene lost 0 bases and the J gene lost 0 bases, with 6 bases spanning the gap. CDR3 size: 15 residues. The CDR3 is CASSLAQSSYNEQFF. The DNA for the CDR3 is TGTGCCAGCAGCTTAGCCCAGAGCTCCTACAATGAGCAGTTCTTC.

The CDR3 loop is CSASVRNTEAFF. As DNA, the CDR3 is TGCAGTGCTAGTGTCAGGAACACTGAAGCTTTCTTT. The V call is TRBV20-1, the J call TRBJ1-1; D gene unclear. CDR3 length: 12 amino acids. The V end was cut by 3 bases, the J end by 1 base, with 6 bases between. CDR1 is DFQATT, CDR2 SNEGSKA, per germline (reference sequence).

The CDR3 loop is CASSADGARPQPQHF. In nucleotides, the CDR3 is TGTGCCAGCAGTGCCGACGGAGCCAGGCCTCAGCCCCAGCATTTT. The rearrangement uses TRBV2 and TRBJ1-5; D uncertain. CDR3 size: 15 residues. Germline CDR1 reads SNHLY; CDR2 reads FYNNEI. Deletions cut 4 bases from V and 6 bases from J, with 16 bases between.

The chain recombines TRBV9 with TRBJ2-7; possibly TRBD1 for D (5 bases). CDR3 size: 15 residues. Between the trimmed V and J ends, which lost 0 bases and 2 bases, there was a span of 12 bases. The germline CDR1 and CDR2 sequences are SGDLS and YYNGEE. The CDR3 protein is CASSVGSGSAYEQYF. Written as DNA, the CDR3 is TGTGCCAGCAGCGTAGGGTCAGGGTCCGCCTACGAGCAGTACTTC.

This chain uses TRBV10-2 with TRBJ2-3, with 14 positions matching TRBD2. J was trimmed by 5 bases and V by 7 bases; bases with no gene match: 5. Germline V gene lookup returns CDR1 WSHSY and CDR2 SAAADI. The CDR3 is 15 residues long. The CDR3 DNA reads TGCGCCAGCAACCCGGGACTAGCGGGAGTAGATACGCAGTATTTT. Translation: CASNPGLAGVDTQYF.

This clone was seen only once. J is TRBJ2-4 and V is TRBV30; TRBD2 is a possible D gene (7 bases). The CDR3 contains 13 residues. Deletions cut 0 bases from V and 8 bases from J, with 11 bases between. Per germline, CDR1 GTSNPN and CDR2 SVGIG (reference sequence). DNA for the CDR3: TGTGCCTGGAGTGTACAAGGGGGGGACATTCAGTACTTC. Translated: CAWSVQGGDIQYF.

This chain links TRBV9 with TRBJ2-5; maybe TRBD1 (5 bases). The CDR3 runs to 13 residues. With 7 bases removed from V and 1 base from J, the gap between germline ends came to 11 bases. Germline values: CDR1 SGDLS, CDR2 YYNGEE. This chain's CDR3 is CASRPDSQETQYF. Here the CDR3 DNA reads TGTGCCAGCCGACCAGACAGCCAAGAGACCCAGTACTTC.

This clone was picked up a small number of times. In DNA form, the CDR3 reads TGCGCCAGCAGCTTTGGGGGCTGGCGAGAACTGTTTTTT. It encodes CASSFGGWRELFF. The V call is TRBV5-1, the J call TRBJ1-4, with a tentative D call TRBD1 (6 bases). Germline V gene lookup returns CDR1 SGHRS and CDR2 YFSETQ. Trimming left V 2 bases short and J 12 bases short, with 14 bases between. The length of the CDR3 is 13 residues.

The rearrangement links TRBV5-1 to TRBJ1-6; 8 bases map to TRBD1. With V trimmed by 4 bases and J by 10 bases, 13 bases remained unmatched. Germline-derived CDR1 and CDR2 are SGHRS and YFSETQ. The CDR3 has 16 residues. CDR3 in DNA: TGCGCCAGCAGCCCAGCCGGGACAGGTCGACTCTCACCCCTCCACTTT. Its translation: CASSPAGTGRLSPLHF.

This chain uses TRBV9 with TRBJ1-4; D unclear. V lost 0 bases and J 4 bases, leaving 7 bases between the germline ends. The CDR3 is made up of 14 amino acids. CDR1 is SGDLS and CDR2 is YYNGEE in the germline V gene. The DNA of the CDR3 is TGTGCCAGCAGCGTAGGACTGAATAATGAAAAACTGTTTTTT. Its protein product is CASSVGLNNEKLFF.

The table lists this clone with a few counts. The chain combines TRBV28 with TRBJ2-2; TRBD1 is a possible D gene (6 bases). The CDR3 extends over 14 amino acids. The germline gives CDR1 MDHEN, CDR2 SYDVKM. V shed 4 bases and J shed 4 bases, with 10 bases lying between them. This CDR3 reads CASSSGTPTGELFF. In DNA form, the CDR3 reads TGTGCCAGCAGTTCCGGGACACCCACCGGGGAGCTGTTTTTT.

The chain combines TRBV19 with TRBJ1-2; a weak D match, TRBD1 (6 bases). The CDR3 is made up of 14 amino acids. V lost 5 bases and J lost 7, with 17 bases in between. In germline, CDR1 is LNHDA, CDR2 SQIVND (reference sequence). CDR3 sequence: CASSPGSRGFGYTF. The CDR3 bases are TGTGCCAGTAGTCCCGGGAGCAGGGGTTTTGGCTACACCTTC.